Below, one TCR beta chain is given with its context. Its antigen remains unidentified. The data originate from a study of memory CD4+ T cells and cytomegalovirus serostatus. Data came from immunoSEQ multiplex PCR; TCRdb stores just in-frame clones and leaves some out. The sample has tens of thousands of clones; 76% are singletons. The sort gate was single viable CD3+CD4+CD8-CD45RO+ cells for memory CD4+ T cells. Per the germline V gene, CDR1 is MNHNS and CDR2 is SASEGT. V gave up 7 bases and J gave up 4 bases, with 16 bases separating them. This CDR3 has 14 residues. Study-level points and caveats: About two fifths of the roughly 150 known CMV-associated TCRbeta sequences appeared in CD4+ memory.

The chain carries TRBV6-1 and TRBJ1-1; D might be TRBD1 (5 bases). Sample: memory CD4+ T cells from blood. The origin of this receptor is an adult in good health and CMV-seronegative. As DNA, the CDR3 is TGTGCCAGCAATCAAATAAATAGGGGCACTGAAGCTTTCTTT. Translation: CASNQINRGTEAFF.